The T cell receptor beta chain under discussion was sequenced for a study of blood T cell repertoires in COVID-19. Study as a whole: Sites in the United States, Italy and Spain provided acute and convalescent COVID-19 samples. Sample material is recorded as cDNA or gDNA derived from T cells, B-cell-depleted T cells, or PBMCs.

Per the study methods: Estimation of nucleated cell counts was performed using reference gene primer amplification. Profiling relied on immunoSEQ multiplex PCR, and the TCRdb table lists in-frame clones only, not all of them. V, J and clone size were drawn from that table, and D and trimming were deduced from the DNA. The data contain about 240,000 clones, about 86% of them singletons. Germline CDR1 and CDR2: SNHLY and FYNNEI. The ends lost 7 bases at V and 11 bases at J; junction bases unmatched: 9. This CDR3 region has 13 residues. This clone was observed once. Sequences were obtained from peripheral blood. The chain combines TRBV2 with TRBJ2-4, with 9 positions matching TRBD1. This sequence originates from a woman in her twenties or thirties who had recovered from COVID-19. DNA for the CDR3: TGTGCCAGCAAATCCGCGGGACAGGGAGTTCAGTACTTC. Translated, it gives CASKSAGQGVQYF.